The present T cell receptor beta chain was sequenced within a study of T cells in Graves' hyperthyroidism and ophthalmopathy. Study-level background: Peripheral blood was drawn at first diagnosis, prior to all treatment. Study-wide findings and caveats: Progression to ophthalmopathy was predicted a median of approximately 6.4 months early. Most thyroid clonotypes expanded above 0.001 appeared in blood too.

The germline V and J ends were trimmed by 7 bases and 7 bases, with 29 bases remaining between them. The length of the CDR3 is 18 residues. Germline CDR1 and CDR2: MNHNS and SASEGT. Exclusion criteria comprised uncontrolled infection, other autoimmune disease, pregnancy or lactation. TCR beta CDR3 sequences were amplified from RNA transcripts. First-round RT-PCR with HTBI primers amplified the TCR CDR3 region. TCRdb re-called the multiplex PCR reads through MiXCR, storing one row per CDR3 protein. The sample carries 490,000 or so distinct CDR3 sequences, 22% recorded once. On this clonotype: The antigen is unknown.

The source is a woman aged 70-85 years with Graves' ophthalmopathy. The chain carries TRBV6-1 and TRBJ2-1; TRBD2 is a possible D gene (6 bases). Sequenced sample: blood. The CDR3 sequence is CASTKVASAYLRENEQFF. Here the CDR3 DNA reads TGTGCCAGCACGAAAGTGGCTAGCGCTTACCTACGGGAAAATGAGCAGTTCTTC.